This entry concerns a single T cell receptor (beta chain). The specificity of this receptor is unknown. For this mouse receptor, gene names and germline sequences are murine. This sample was included in a study of tissue T cells after allogeneic stem cell transplantation (dated by TCRdb to between 2021 and 2022). Regarding the study in general: Using research autopsies of patients with and without GVHD, plus mouse models of GVHD, the study profiled TCR beta repertoires across many tissues. The human part of the study was a prospective observational study with no blinding and no randomization.

The library was generated by the immunoSEQ multiplex PCR assay. Adaptive Biotechnologies performed TCRbeta CDR3 sequencing at survey depth and reported CDR3 sequences, V/J genes, productive frequency, and template counts. TCR beta CDR3 regions were amplified from genomic DNA instead of RNA. The paper's data handling went like this. Pairwise repertoire overlap between tissues was quantified with Jensen-Shannon divergence, where 1 means complete divergence and 0 identical. Tissues were clustered by single-linkage agglomerative hierarchical clustering of pairwise JSD values and displayed as dendrograms. All patient samples were analyzed with GLIPH2 using simulation_depth 1000, kmer_min_depth 3 and cdr3_length_cutoff 8, and only groups containing more than two unique CDR3s were kept. A standardized tissue-overlap score extrapolated Jaccard GLIPH-group overlap across patients to a standard repertoire size of 1000 clones. To look at how diversity was associated with clinical or experimental variables, linear mixed-effect models were used, with tissue treated as a fixed effect and individual treated as a random effect. Here the immuneACCESS table is served through TCRdb, limited to in-frame sequences with V and J called. Missing clones are a known gap in these copies; in checked studies unresolved V genes cover under half, and the rest lacks a known reason. Clone size and V and J calls were adopted from that table, with D and trimming inferred from the DNA. This sample lists roughly 45,000 clones; roughly 73% were detected once. The ten largest clones represent 0.7% of the sample.

Overall study results and their limits: Not many T cell clones showed up in more than one patient, yet clustering based on motifs uncovered repertoire signatures that were shared across patients in a tissue-specific way. Sampling depth was acknowledged as a limitation, and the patient cohort was both small and clinically heterogeneous. Which tissue TCRs were alloreactive or antigen-specific was not determined in the study, and some of the clones might have been host cells that persisted. Within patients, how anatomically similar the tissues were was a key factor in shaping TCR repertoire composition, regardless of disease or transplant status. Blood and spleen T cells captured only a limited portion of the TCR repertoire detected in tissues, in both patients and mice.

Sequencing input: sorted cells pooled from one or two spleens. The TCR comes from a pool of C57BL/6 mice in good health.

The covered CDR3 bases are TGTGCCAGCAGCTTAGTATCAAACACAGAAGTCTTC. Protein translation: CASSLVSNTEVF. The entire CDR3 protein reads CASSLVSNTEVFF. The chain is encoded by TRBV3 joined to TRBJ1-1; confidence is insufficient to name the D gene. Read data end 1 residue before the CDR3 end; the end is taken from the germline J gene. The CDR3 sequence holds 13 residues, the cysteine and phenylalanine included. The CDR3 was read in part: 36 bases, with the frame set at base 1. V is reduced by 1 base and J by 0 bases, leaving a spacing of 3 bases between them. CDR1 and CDR2 (SNHLY, FYNGKV) derive from the germline V gene (reference sequence).